The present T cell receptor beta chain was sequenced within a study of T-cell reconstitution after alpha-beta-depleted transplantation in children. This CDR3 is 11 amino acids long. Germline loops: CDR1 ENHRY, CDR2 SYGVKD. V lost 3 bases and J lost 8, with 8 bases in between. Unique molecular identifiers were built into the TCRbeta library. TCRdb reprocessed the PCR reads via MiXCR and lists one record per CDR3 protein. The top ten hold more than 2% of the sample, which has about 340,000 distinct CDR3 sequences, 10% seen once. This TCR derives from a human donor who donated a stem cell graft to a child with acute lymphoblastic leukemia. The chain employs TRBV10-3 and TRBJ2-7; D is undetermined. The sequenced sample was PBMCs from the stem cell graft donor, obtained from the stem cell graft. The CDR3 here is CAISEQTKQYF. The CDR3 nucleotides read TGTGCCATCAGTGAACAAACAAAGCAGTACTTC.